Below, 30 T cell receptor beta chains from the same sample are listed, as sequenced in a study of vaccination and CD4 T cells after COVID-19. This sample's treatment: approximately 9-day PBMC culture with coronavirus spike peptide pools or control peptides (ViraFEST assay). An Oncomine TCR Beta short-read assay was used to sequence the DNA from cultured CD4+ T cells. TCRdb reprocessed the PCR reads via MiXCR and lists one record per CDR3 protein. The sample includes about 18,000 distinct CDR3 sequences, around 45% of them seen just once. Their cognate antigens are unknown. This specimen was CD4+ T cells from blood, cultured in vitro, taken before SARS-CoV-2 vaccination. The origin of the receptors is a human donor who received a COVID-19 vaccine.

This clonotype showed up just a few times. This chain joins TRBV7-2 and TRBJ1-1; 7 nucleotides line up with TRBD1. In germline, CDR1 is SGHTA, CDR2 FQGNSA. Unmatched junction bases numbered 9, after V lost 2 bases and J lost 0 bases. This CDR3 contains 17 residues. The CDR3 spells CASSLRAGGIMNTEAFF. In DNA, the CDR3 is TGTGCCAGCAGCTTAAGGGCAGGGGGGATAATGAACACTGAAGCTTTCTTT.

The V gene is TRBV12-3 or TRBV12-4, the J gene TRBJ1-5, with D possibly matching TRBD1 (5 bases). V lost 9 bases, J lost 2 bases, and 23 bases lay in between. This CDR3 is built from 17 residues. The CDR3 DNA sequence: TGTGCCAGAACCCCCCGCCCCGTGGGAGGGGGCAATCAGCCCCAGCATTTT. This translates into CARTPRPVGGGNQPQHF.

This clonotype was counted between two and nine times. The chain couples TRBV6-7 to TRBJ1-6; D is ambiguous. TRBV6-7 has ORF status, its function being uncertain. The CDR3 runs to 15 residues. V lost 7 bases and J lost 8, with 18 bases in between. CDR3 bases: TGTGCCAGCACGATCGGGCTGACTCCCCATTCACCCCTCCACTTT. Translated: CASTIGLTPHSPLHF.

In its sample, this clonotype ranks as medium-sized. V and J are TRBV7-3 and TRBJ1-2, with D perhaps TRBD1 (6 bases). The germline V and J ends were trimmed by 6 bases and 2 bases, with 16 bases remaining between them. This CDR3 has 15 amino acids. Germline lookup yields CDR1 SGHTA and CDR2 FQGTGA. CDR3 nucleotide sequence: TGTGCCAGCAGGCCGCGGGCGCAGGGGAACTATGGCTACACCTTC. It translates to CASRPRAQGNYGYTF.

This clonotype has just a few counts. Here the CDR3 DNA reads TGTGCCAGCACCTCAGGGGTCCACACAGATACGCAGTATTTT. The encoded protein is CASTSGVHTDTQYF. This chain uses TRBV27 with TRBJ2-3, with D tentatively TRBD1 (6 bases). The CDR3 contains 14 residues. Germline values: CDR1 MNHEY, CDR2 SMNVEV (reference sequence). Trimming removed 7 bases from V and 2 bases from J, with 13 bases in between.

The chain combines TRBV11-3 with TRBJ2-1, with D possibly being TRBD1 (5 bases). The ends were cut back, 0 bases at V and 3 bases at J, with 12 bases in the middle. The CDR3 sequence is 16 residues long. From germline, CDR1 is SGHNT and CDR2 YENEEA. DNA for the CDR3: TGTGCCAGCAGCTTAGACCTAAGGGGCGACTACAATGAGCAGTTCTTC. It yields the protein CASSLDLRGDYNEQFF.

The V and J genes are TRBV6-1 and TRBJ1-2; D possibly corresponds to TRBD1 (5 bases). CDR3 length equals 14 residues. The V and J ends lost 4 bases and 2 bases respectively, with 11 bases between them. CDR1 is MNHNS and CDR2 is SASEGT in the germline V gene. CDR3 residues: CASSASGGNYGYTF. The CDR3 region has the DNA TGTGCCAGCAGTGCTTCTGGGGGGAACTATGGCTACACCTTC.

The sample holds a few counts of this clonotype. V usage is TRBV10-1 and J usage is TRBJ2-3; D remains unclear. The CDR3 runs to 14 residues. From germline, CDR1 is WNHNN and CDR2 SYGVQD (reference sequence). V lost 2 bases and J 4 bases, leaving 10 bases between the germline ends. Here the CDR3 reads CASSESTEADTQYF. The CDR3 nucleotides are TGCGCCAGCAGTGAGAGTACAGAAGCAGATACGCAGTATTTT.

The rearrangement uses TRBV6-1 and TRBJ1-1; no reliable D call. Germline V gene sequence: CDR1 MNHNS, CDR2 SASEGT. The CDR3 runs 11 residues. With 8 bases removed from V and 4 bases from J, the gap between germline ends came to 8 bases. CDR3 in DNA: TGTGCCAGCTACCTGAGCACTGAAGCTTTCTTT. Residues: CASYLSTEAFF.

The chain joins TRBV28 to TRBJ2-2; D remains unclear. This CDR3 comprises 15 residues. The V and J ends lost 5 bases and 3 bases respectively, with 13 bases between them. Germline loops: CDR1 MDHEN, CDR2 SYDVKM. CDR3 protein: CASSLQRTYTGELFF. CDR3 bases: TGTGCCAGCAGTCTACAGAGAACCTACACCGGGGAGCTGTTTTTT.

CDR3 nucleotides: TGCAGTGCAGTCCCGGGACAGGGGGCGTTCTCCTACGAGCAGTACTTC. Residues: CSAVPGQGAFSYEQYF. The V call is TRBV20-1, the J call TRBJ2-7; 12 positions agree with TRBD1. In germline, CDR1 is DFQATT, CDR2 SNEGSKA (reference sequence). Unmatched junction bases numbered 9, after V lost 6 bases and J lost 0 bases. This CDR3 spans 16 amino acids.

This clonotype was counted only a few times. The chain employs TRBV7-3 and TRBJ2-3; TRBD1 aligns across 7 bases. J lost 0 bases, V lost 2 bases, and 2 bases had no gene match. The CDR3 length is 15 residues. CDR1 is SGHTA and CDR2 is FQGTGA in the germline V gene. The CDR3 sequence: CASSLDRASTDTQYF. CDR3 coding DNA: TGTGCCAGCAGCTTAGACAGGGCAAGCACAGATACGCAGTATTTT.

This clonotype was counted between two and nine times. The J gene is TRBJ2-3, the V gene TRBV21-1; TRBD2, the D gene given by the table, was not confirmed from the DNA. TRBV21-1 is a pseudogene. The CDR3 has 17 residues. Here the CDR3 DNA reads TGTGCCAGCAGCACCGGGACTAGCCCGGGGAGCACAGATACGCAGTATTTT. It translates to CASSTGTSPGSTDTQYF.

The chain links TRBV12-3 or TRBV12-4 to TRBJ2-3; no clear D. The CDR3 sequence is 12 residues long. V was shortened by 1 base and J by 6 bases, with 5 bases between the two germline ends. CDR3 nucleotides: TGTGCCAGCAGTTTAGGTTCCGATACGCAGTATTTT. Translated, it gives CASSLGSDTQYF.

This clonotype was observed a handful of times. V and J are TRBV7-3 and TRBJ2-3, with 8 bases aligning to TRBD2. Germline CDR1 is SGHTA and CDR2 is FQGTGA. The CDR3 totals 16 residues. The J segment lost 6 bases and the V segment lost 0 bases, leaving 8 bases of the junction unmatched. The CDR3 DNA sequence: TGTGCCAGCAGCTTAACGTCGGGGGGGCGAGTCGATACGCAGTATTTT. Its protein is CASSLTSGGRVDTQYF.

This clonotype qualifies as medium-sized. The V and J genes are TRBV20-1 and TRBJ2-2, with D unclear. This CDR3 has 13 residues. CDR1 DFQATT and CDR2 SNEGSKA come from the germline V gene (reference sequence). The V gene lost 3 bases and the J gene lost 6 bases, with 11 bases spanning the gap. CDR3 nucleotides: TGCAGTGCTAGCCAGTCTAGGCCCGGGGAGCTGTTTTTT. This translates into CSASQSRPGELFF.

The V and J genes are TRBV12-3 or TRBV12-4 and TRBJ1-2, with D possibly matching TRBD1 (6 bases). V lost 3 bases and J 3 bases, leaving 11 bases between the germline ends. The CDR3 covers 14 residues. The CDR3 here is CASSFSGEDYGYTF. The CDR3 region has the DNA TGTGCCAGCAGTTTCTCAGGGGAGGACTATGGCTACACCTTC.

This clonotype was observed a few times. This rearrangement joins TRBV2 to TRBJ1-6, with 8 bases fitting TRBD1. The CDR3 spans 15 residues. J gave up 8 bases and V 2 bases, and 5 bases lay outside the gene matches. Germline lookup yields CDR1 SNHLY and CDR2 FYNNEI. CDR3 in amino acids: CASSETGGLDSPLHF. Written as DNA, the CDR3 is TGTGCCAGCAGTGAAACAGGGGGATTGGATTCACCCCTCCACTTT. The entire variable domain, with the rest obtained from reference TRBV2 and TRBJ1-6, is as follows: EPEVTQTPSHQVTQMGQEVILRCVPISNHLYFYWYRQILGQKVEFLVSFYNNEISEKSEIFDDQFSVERPDGSNFTLKIRSTKLEDSAMYFCASSETGGLDSPLHFGNGTRLTVT.

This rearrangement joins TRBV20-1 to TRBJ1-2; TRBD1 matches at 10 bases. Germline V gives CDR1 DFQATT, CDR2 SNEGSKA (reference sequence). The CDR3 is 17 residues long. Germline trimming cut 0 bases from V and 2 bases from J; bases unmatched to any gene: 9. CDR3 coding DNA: TGCAGTGCTAGAGACCACTCGACAGGGGGCTCGAACTATGGCTACACCTTC. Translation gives CSARDHSTGGSNYGYTF.

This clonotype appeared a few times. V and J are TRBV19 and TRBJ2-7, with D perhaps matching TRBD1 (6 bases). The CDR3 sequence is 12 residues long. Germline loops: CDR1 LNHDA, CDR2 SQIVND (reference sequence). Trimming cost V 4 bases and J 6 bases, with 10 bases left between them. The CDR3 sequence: CASSNRAGEQYF. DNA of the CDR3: TGTGCCAGTAGTAACAGGGCAGGCGAGCAGTACTTC.

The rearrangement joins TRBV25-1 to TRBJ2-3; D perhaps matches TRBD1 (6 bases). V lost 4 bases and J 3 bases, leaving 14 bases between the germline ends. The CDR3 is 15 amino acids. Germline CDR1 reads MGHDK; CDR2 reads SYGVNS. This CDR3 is CASSAETGLTDTQYF. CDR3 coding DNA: TGTGCCAGCAGTGCCGAGACAGGCTTAACAGATACGCAGTATTTT.

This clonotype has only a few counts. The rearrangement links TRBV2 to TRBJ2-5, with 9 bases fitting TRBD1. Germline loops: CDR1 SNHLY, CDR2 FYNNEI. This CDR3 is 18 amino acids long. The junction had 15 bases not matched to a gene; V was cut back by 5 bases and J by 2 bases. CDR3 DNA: TGTGCCAGCAGTAAAAATAGACCTGGGACAGGGCCTCAAGAGACCCAGTACTTC. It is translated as CASSKNRPGTGPQETQYF.

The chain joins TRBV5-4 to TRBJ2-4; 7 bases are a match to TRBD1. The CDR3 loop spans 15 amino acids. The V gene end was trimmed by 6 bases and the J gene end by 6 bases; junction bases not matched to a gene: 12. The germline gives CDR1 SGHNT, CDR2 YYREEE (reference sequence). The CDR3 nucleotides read TGTGCCAGCAACCTACCGCAGGGGGTTGGAAACATTCAGTACTTC. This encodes CASNLPQGVGNIQYF. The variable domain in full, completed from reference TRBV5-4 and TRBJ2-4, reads ETGVTQSPTHLIKTRGQQVTLRCSSQSGHNTVSWYQQALGQGPQFIFQYYREEENGRGNFPPRFSGLQFPNYSSELNVNALELDDSALYLCASNLPQGVGNIQYFGAGTRLSVL.

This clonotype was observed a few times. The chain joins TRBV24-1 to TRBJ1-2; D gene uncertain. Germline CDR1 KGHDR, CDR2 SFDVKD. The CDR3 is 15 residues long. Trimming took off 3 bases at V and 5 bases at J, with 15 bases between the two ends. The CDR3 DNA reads TGTGCCACCAGTGATCCACAAACCCCTTGGTATGGCTACACCTTC. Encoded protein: CATSDPQTPWYGYTF.

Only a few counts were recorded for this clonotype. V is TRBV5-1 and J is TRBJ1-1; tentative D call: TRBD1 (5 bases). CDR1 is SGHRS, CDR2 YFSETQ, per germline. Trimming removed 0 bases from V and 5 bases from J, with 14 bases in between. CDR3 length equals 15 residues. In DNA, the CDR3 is TGCGCCAGCAGCTTGGGAACGACAGTTTCGACTGAAGCTTTCTTT. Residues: CASSLGTTVSTEAFF.

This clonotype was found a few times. The CDR3 nucleotides are TGCGCCAGCACTACATGGACAGGCTCAGAGACCCAGTACTTC. This translates into CASTTWTGSETQYF. The V call is TRBV10-2, the J call TRBJ2-5; 7 bases are a match to TRBD1. Trimming removed 7 bases from V and 4 bases from J; junction bases left unmatched: 9. The CDR3 covers 14 residues. Germline CDR1 reads WSHSY; CDR2 reads SAAADI.

The CDR3 protein is CASSLDWGDGYTF. The CDR3 nucleotides are TGTGCCAGCAGCTTGGACTGGGGGGATGGCTACACCTTC. The genes are TRBV5-4 and TRBJ1-2, with D possibly matching TRBD1 (5 bases). This CDR3 has 13 residues. The V gene lost 0 bases and the J gene lost 6 bases, with 9 bases spanning the gap. Per the germline V gene, CDR1 is SGHNT and CDR2 is YYREEE (reference sequence).

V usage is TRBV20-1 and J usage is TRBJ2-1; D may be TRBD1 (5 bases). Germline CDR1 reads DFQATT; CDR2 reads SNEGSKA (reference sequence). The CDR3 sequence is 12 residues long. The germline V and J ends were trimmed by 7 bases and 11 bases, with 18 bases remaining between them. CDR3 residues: CSVNRMEDQQFF. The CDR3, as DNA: TGCAGTGTCAACAGGATGGAAGACCAGCAGTTCTTC.

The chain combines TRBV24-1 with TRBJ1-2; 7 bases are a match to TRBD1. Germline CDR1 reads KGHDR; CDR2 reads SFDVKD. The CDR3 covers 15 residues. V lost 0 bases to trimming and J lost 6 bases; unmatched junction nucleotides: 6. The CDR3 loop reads CATSDLSRGRDGYTF. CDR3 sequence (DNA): TGTGCCACCAGTGATTTGAGCAGGGGGAGAGATGGCTACACCTTC.

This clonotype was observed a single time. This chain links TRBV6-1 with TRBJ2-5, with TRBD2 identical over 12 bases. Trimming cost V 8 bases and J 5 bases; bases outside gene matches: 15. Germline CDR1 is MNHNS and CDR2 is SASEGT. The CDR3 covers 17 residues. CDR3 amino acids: CASAAGTSGGPRETQYF. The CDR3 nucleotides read TGTGCCAGCGCAGCGGGAACTAGCGGGGGGCCGCGGGAGACCCAGTACTTC.